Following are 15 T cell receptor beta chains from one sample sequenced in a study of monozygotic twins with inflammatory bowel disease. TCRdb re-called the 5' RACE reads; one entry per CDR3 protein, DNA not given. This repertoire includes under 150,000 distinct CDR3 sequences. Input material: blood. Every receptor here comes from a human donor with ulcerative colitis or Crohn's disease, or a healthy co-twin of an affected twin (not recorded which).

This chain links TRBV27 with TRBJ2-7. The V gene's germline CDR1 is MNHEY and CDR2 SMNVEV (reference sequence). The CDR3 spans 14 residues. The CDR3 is CASSLIGVPYEQYF.

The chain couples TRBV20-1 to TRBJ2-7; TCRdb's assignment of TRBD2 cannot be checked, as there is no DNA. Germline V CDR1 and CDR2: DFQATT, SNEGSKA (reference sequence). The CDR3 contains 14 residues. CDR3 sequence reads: CSAARTSGVYEQYF.

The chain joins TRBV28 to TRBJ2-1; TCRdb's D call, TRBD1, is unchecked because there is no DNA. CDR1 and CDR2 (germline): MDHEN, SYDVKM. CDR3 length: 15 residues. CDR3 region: CGTGRDSRTYNEQFF.

This CDR3 is CSVGQMNTEAFF. The J gene is TRBJ1-1, the V gene TRBV29-1; TCRdb's D call of TRBD1 is untestable without DNA. Germline lookup yields CDR1 SQVTM and CDR2 ANQGSEA. This CDR3 has 12 amino acids.

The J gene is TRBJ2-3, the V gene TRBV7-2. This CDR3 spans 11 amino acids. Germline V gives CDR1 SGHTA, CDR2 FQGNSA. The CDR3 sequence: CASSFYDTQYF.

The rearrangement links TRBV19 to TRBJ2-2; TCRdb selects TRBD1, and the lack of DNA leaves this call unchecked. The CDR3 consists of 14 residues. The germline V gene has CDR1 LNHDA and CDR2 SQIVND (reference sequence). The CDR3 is CASKNGQGAGELFF. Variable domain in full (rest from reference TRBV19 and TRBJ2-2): DGGITQSPKYLFRKEGQNVTLSCEQNLNHDAMYWYRQDPGQGLRLIYYSQIVNDFQKGDIAEGYSVSREKKESFPLTVTSAQKNPTAFYLCASKNGQGAGELFFGEGSRLTVL.

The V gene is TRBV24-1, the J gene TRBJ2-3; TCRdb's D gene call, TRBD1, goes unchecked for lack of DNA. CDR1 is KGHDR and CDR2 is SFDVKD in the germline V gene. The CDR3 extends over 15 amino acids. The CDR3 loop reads CATSDYRGIEDTQYF.

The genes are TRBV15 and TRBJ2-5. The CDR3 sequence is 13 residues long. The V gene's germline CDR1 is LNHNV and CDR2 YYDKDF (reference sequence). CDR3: CATSKGSWVTQYF.

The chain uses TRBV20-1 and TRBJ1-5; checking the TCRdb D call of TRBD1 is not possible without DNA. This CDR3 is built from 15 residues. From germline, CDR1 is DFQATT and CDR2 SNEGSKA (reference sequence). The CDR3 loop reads CSAMDRDIENQPQHF.

CDR3 sequence: CSAPGQANEKLFF. The rearrangement links TRBV20-1 to TRBJ1-4; absent DNA, TCRdb's TRBD1 call cannot be checked. Germline V gene lookup returns CDR1 DFQATT and CDR2 SNEGSKA (reference sequence). The CDR3 runs to 13 residues.

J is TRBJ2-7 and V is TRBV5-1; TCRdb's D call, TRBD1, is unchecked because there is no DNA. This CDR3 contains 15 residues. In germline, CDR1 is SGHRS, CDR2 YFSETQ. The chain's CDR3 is CASSSTGAFSYEQYF.

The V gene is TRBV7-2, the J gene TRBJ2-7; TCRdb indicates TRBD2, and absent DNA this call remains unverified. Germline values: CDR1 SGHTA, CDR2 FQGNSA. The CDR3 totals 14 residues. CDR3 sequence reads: CASSRGGAIYEQYF.

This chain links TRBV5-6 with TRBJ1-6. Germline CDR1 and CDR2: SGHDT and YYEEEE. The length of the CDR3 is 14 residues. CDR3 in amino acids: CASSLGNPVSPLHF.

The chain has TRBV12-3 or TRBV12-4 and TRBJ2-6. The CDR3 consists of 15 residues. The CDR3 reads CASRPTASGANVLTF.

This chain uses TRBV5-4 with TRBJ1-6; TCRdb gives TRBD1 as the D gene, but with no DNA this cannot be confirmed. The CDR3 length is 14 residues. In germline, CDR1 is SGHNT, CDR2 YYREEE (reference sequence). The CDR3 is CASSFGQTLSPLHF.